These 15 T cell receptor beta chains came from one sample sequenced in a study of shared clonotypes between healthy human individuals. Method: immunoSEQ multiplex PCR; TCRdb's copy keeps in-frame clones and lacks some. The sample lists millions of clones, 85% to 95% occurring once. Sequenced input: naive CD4+ T cells from PBMCs. Subset here: CD45RA+ positively selected. These receptors were obtained from a man between 18 and 29 years old in good health. Some clones in this sample may be carry-over from other donors' samples.

This rearrangement joins TRBV7-9 to TRBJ2-1, with 13 bases identical to TRBD2. Germline values: CDR1 SEHNR, CDR2 FQNEAQ (reference sequence). V gave up 5 bases and J gave up 6 bases; unmatched junction bases: 7. The CDR3 consists of 16 residues. The CDR3: CASSPSGLAGPNEQFF. CDR3 nucleotides: TGTGCCAGCAGCCCATCGGGACTAGCGGGACCCAATGAGCAGTTCTTC.

The chain couples TRBV6-1 to TRBJ1-6; maybe TRBD1 (5 bases). Germline V gene data show CDR1 as MNHNS and CDR2 as SASEGT. The CDR3 spans 14 residues. Trimming left V 6 bases short and J 6 bases short, with 12 bases between. DNA of the CDR3: TGTGCCAGCAGAACCAGGACAAGTAATTCACCCCTCCACTTT. This encodes CASRTRTSNSPLHF.

V usage is TRBV7-2 and J usage is TRBJ2-7; maybe TRBD2 (6 bases). The V end was cut by 5 bases, the J end by 6 bases, with 20 bases between. The germline CDR1 and CDR2 sequences are SGHTA and FQGNSA. The CDR3 length is 15 residues. The CDR3 DNA sequence: TGTGCCAGCAGCCTGGGGAAGTCCCCGGAGGGCGAGCAGTACTTC. Its translation: CASSLGKSPEGEQYF.

Points on this clone: The sample holds other DNA sequences that translate to the same CDR3. The rearrangement uses TRBV6-5 and TRBJ1-2, with D unresolved. Trimming removed 2 bases from V and 4 bases from J, with 5 bases in between. Germline-derived CDR1 and CDR2 are MNHEY and SVGAGI. There are 12 residues in the CDR3. The DNA of the CDR3 is TGTGCCAGCAGTTACCGGGGCTATGGCTACACCTTC. Amino acid sequence: CASSYRGYGYTF.

The gene calls are TRBV7-8 and TRBJ2-7, with 8 bases fitting TRBD2. CDR3 length: 17 amino acids. Germline V gene lookup returns CDR1 SGHVS and CDR2 FQNEAQ. J gave up 2 bases and V 5 bases, and 14 bases lay outside the gene matches. The CDR3 sequence is CASSTRSLSGTPYEQYF. DNA of the CDR3: TGTGCCAGCAGCACGAGGAGTCTTAGCGGGACCCCCTACGAGCAGTACTTC. The variable domain in full, completed from reference TRBV7-8 and TRBJ2-7, reads GAGVSQSPRYKVAKRGQDVALRCDPISGHVSLFWYQQALGQGPEFLTYFQNEAQLDKSGLPSDRFFAERPEGSVSTLKIQRTQQEDSAVYLCASSTRSLSGTPYEQYFGPGTRLTVT.

This clone has just a few counts. The rearrangement uses TRBV6-5 and TRBJ1-5, with a weak D call TRBD1 (5 bases). With 2 bases removed from V and 7 bases from J, the gap between germline ends came to 9 bases. The germline V gene has CDR1 MNHEY and CDR2 SVGAGI. The CDR3 has 13 residues. The CDR3 bases are TGTGCCAGCAGTTACCCTGGACAACAGCCCCAGCATTTT. Translated, it gives CASSYPGQQPQHF.

The rearrangement links TRBV5-1 to TRBJ2-7; D gene unclear. Looked up from germline, CDR1 is SGHRS and CDR2 is YFSETQ. V shed 5 bases and J shed 5 bases, with 20 bases lying between them. The CDR3 extends over 15 amino acids. CDR3 sequence: CASSLSGQALNEQYF. The CDR3 region has the DNA TGCGCCAGCAGTCTTTCCGGGCAGGCCTTGAACGAGCAGTACTTC. Full variable domain (outside the CDR3, taken from reference TRBV5-1 and TRBJ2-7): KAGVTQTPRYLIKTRGQQVTLSCSPISGHRSVSWYQQTPGQGLQFLFEYFSETQRNKGNFPGRFSGRQFSNSRSEMNVSTLELGDSALYLCASSLSGQALNEQYFGPGTRLTVT.

V usage is TRBV9 and J usage is TRBJ1-1, with TRBD1 matching over 7 bases. Germline loops: CDR1 SGDLS, CDR2 YYNGEE. Trimming removed 3 bases from V and 2 bases from J; junction bases left unmatched: 7. The CDR3 has 15 residues. CDR3 sequence (DNA): TGTGCCAGCAGCGGATACAGGGGACTTAACACTGAAGCTTTCTTT. Translated: CASSGYRGLNTEAFF.

This sequence joins TRBV28 and TRBJ1-2; the D gene is possibly TRBD1 (5 bases). This CDR3 is 13 amino acids long. V was clipped by 6 bases and J by 0 bases, with 8 bases between them. The V gene's germline CDR1 is MDHEN and CDR2 SYDVKM. The CDR3 sequence is CASSDSPNYGYTF. The CDR3 nucleotides read TGTGCCAGCAGCGACAGTCCTAACTATGGCTACACCTTC.

V usage is TRBV29-1 and J usage is TRBJ2-1; a weak D match, TRBD1 (5 bases). This CDR3 region has 15 residues. CDR1 is SQVTM, CDR2 ANQGSEA, per germline. Trimming took 6 bases from V and 1 from J, leaving 16 bases between them. The CDR3 loop is CSVSMGTGSYNEQFF. The DNA for the CDR3 is TGCAGCGTCTCAATGGGTACAGGATCCTACAATGAGCAGTTCTTC.

This chain uses TRBV7-2 with TRBJ2-5, with D perhaps matching TRBD2 (6 bases). Germline CDR1 reads SGHTA; CDR2 reads FQGNSA. Trimming pared 5 bases from V and 5 bases from J, leaving 12 bases between. The CDR3 has 13 residues. As DNA, the CDR3 is TGTGCCAGCAGCCGGGGGTTTACGGAGACCCAGTACTTC. Its translation: CASSRGFTETQYF.

The gene calls are TRBV6-5 and TRBJ1-3; D is possibly TRBD1 (6 bases). V was pared by 7 bases and J by 6 bases, with 19 bases between. The length of the CDR3 is 15 residues. CDR1 is MNHEY and CDR2 is SVGAGI in the germline V gene. Here the CDR3 DNA reads TGTGCCAGCACCCAAGCAGGGGCAGGGGAAAACACCATATATTTT. Its translation: CASTQAGAGENTIYF.

With respect to this clone: Its ends do not fully match the called genes, so a read error is possible. The V call is TRBV7-9, the J call TRBJ1-1; a possible D gene is TRBD1 (5 bases). This CDR3 contains 14 residues. CDR1 and CDR2 (germline): SEHNR, FQNEAQ (reference sequence). CDR3 loop: CASTLRQPNTEAFF. CDR3 nucleotide sequence: TGTGCCAGCACCTTACGACAGCCAAACACTGAAGCTTTCTTT. The entire variable domain, with the rest obtained from reference TRBV7-9 and TRBJ1-1, is as follows: DTGVSQNPRHKITKRGQNVTFRCDPISEHNRLYWYRQTLGQGPEFLTYFQNEAQLEKSRLLSDRFSAERPKGSFSTLEIQRTEQGDSAMYLCASTLRQPNTEAFFGQGTRLTVV.

This chain links TRBV5-1 with TRBJ1-1, with 9 positions matching TRBD1. Germline V gene data show CDR1 as SGHRS and CDR2 as YFSETQ. The CDR3 totals 17 residues. The ends lost 0 bases at V and 5 bases at J; junction bases unmatched: 11. The DNA for the CDR3 is TGCGCCAGCAGCTTGGCCCGACTCGGACAGGGGCGAACTGAAGCTTTCTTT. Its protein product is CASSLARLGQGRTEAFF.

As regards this clone: This sample also contains other DNA sequences that code for the same CDR3. The rearrangement joins TRBV5-1 to TRBJ2-7; 15 bases are shared with TRBD2. This CDR3 is built from 17 residues. The germline CDR1 and CDR2 sequences are SGHRS and YFSETQ. After removal of 0 bases from V and 1 base from J, the junction contained 2 bases not matched to a gene. CDR3 nucleotides: TGCGCCAGCAGCTTGGGGACTAGCGGGAGGGTGTCCTACGAGCAGTACTTC. Translated, it gives CASSLGTSGRVSYEQYF.